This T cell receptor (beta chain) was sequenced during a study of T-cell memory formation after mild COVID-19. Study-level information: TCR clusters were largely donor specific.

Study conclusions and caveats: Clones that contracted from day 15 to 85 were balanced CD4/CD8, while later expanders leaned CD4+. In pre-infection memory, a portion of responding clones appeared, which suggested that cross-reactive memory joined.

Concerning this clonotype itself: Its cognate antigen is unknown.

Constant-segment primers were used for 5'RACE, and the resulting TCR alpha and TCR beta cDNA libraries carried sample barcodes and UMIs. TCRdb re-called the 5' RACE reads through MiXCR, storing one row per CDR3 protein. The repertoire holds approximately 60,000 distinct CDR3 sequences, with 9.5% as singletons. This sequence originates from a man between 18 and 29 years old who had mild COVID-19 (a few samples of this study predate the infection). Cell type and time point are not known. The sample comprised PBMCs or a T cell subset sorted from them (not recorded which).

The CDR3 is CASNSRGSGTDTQYF. The CDR3 DNA sequence: TGTGCCAGCAATTCGCGGGGGTCGGGCACAGATACGCAGTATTTT. This chain joins TRBV11-2 and TRBJ2-3; 7 positions match TRBD2. In germline, CDR1 is SGHAT, CDR2 FQNNGV. The CDR3 sequence is 15 residues long. With V trimmed by 7 bases and J by 1 base, 8 bases remained unmatched.